This T cell receptor beta chain was captured by sequencing in a study of blood T cell repertoires in COVID-19. Study information: The samples span acute and convalescent COVID-19 from the United States, Italy and Spain.

CDR1 and CDR2 (germline): MDHEN, SYDVKM. The CDR3 sequence is 15 residues long. Between the trimmed V and J ends, which lost 6 bases and 0 bases, there was a span of 9 bases. The method was immunoSEQ multiplex PCR; TCRdb's version includes in-frame clones alone and lacks a portion of them. Among approximately 360,000 clones, 80% to 90% were seen once, and the ten largest hold 1.5% to 2%. The sequence derives from a man aged 35 to 55 in a cohort exposed to, infected with or recovered from COVID-19 (not recorded which). The chain employs TRBV28 and TRBJ1-6, with D unclear. Sequencing was done on a sample of PBMCs or T cells enriched from blood (not recorded which). CDR3: CASRGAYSYNSPLHF. The CDR3 DNA follows: TGTGCCAGCAGGGGAGCCTACTCCTATAATTCACCCCTCCACTTT.